This is a list of T cell receptor beta chains from one sample in a study of blood T cell repertoires in COVID-19. The repertoire was sequenced with immunoSEQ multiplex PCR; TCRdb's copy has only in-frame clones and lacks some. Of hundreds of thousands of clones listed, just under 90% are singletons. The sample taken for sequencing was PBMCs or T cells enriched from blood (not recorded which). All receptors come from a woman aged 25 to 45 with acute COVID-19. Both conserved end residues are part of each CDR3. Fields, in order: CDR3 DNA, CDR3 protein, D gene, V gene, J gene, clone size. D genes are given only for firm matches. Where a row states a size, it is once, few, many or the class of an expanded clone; other rows omit it.

cdr3_nt: TGTGCCAGCAGCTTGCCAGGGAGCACAGATACGCAGTATTTT
cdr3_aa: CASSLPGSTDTQYF
d_call: NA
v_call: TRBV7-2
j_call: TRBJ2-3
clone_size: NA

cdr3_nt: TGTGCCAGCACACTCCGACAGGGGGCGGGCTATGGCTACACCTTC
cdr3_aa: CASTLRQGAGYGYTF
d_call: TRBD1
v_call: TRBV28
j_call: TRBJ1-2
clone_size: NA

cdr3_nt: TGTGCCAGCAGTTGGGACAGGGGAATGAACACTGAAGCTTTCTTT
cdr3_aa: CASSWDRGMNTEAFF
d_call: TRBD1
v_call: TRBV28
j_call: TRBJ1-1
clone_size: NA

cdr3_nt: TGTGCCAGCAGCTTAGTTGGTGGGACAGCGTCTGGAAACACCATATATTTT
cdr3_aa: CASSLVGGTASGNTIYF
d_call: TRBD1
v_call: TRBV7-2
j_call: TRBJ1-3
clone_size: NA

cdr3_nt: TGCGCCAGCAGCTCCGGGCAGGGGTTGGTCGAGCAGTACTTC
cdr3_aa: CASSSGQGLVEQYF
d_call: NA
v_call: TRBV5-1
j_call: TRBJ2-7
clone_size: NA

cdr3_nt: TGTGCCAGCAGTCGACAGGGGTCTACTCAGCCCCAGCATTTT
cdr3_aa: CASSRQGSTQPQHF
d_call: TRBD1
v_call: TRBV28
j_call: TRBJ1-5
clone_size: NA

cdr3_nt: TGCGCCAGCAGCCAAGATCTGGGAGAGGGGGCGTACTATGGCTACACCTTC
cdr3_aa: CASSQDLGEGAYYGYTF
d_call: TRBD1
v_call: TRBV4-3
j_call: TRBJ1-2
clone_size: NA

cdr3_nt: TGTGCCTGGAGAAACCGGGACAGGGGTGGCTACACCTTC
cdr3_aa: CAWRNRDRGGYTF
d_call: TRBD1
v_call: TRBV30
j_call: TRBJ1-2
clone_size: NA

cdr3_nt: TGTGCCAGCAGTTTATTGGCAGGGAAGGATGGCTACACCTTC
cdr3_aa: CASSLLAGKDGYTF
d_call: NA
v_call: TRBV28
j_call: TRBJ1-2
clone_size: NA

cdr3_nt: TGCGCCAGCAGCCAAGCGCTGAGCGGGGAGGTCTACGAGCAGTACTTC
cdr3_aa: CASSQALSGEVYEQYF
d_call: TRBD2
v_call: TRBV4-3
j_call: TRBJ2-7
clone_size: NA

cdr3_nt: TGTGCCAGCAGCCAGGGGGTAGGTGACATTCAGTACTTC
cdr3_aa: CASSQGVGDIQYF
d_call: TRBD1
v_call: TRBV13
j_call: TRBJ2-4
clone_size: NA

cdr3_nt: TGTGCCACCAGCAGAGAGATACAGGGGGCGTTTGGCTACACCTTC
cdr3_aa: CATSREIQGAFGYTF
d_call: TRBD1
v_call: TRBV15
j_call: TRBJ1-2
clone_size: NA

cdr3_nt: TGTGCCAGCAGTTACTCTGGGGACAGCGGAAACACCATATATTTT
cdr3_aa: CASSYSGDSGNTIYF
d_call: TRBD1
v_call: TRBV6-5
j_call: TRBJ1-3
clone_size: NA

cdr3_nt: TGTGCCAGCAGCATACTACCGGGACAGGGTCAGCCCCAGCATTTT
cdr3_aa: CASSILPGQGQPQHF
d_call: TRBD1
v_call: TRBV7-2
j_call: TRBJ1-5
clone_size: NA

cdr3_nt: TGTGCCAGCAGTGAAATCTGGGCAGTTTATAGCAATCAGCCCCAGCATTTT
cdr3_aa: CASSEIWAVYSNQPQHF
d_call: NA
v_call: TRBV2
j_call: TRBJ1-5
clone_size: once

cdr3_nt: TGTGCCAGCAGCCAAGATGGGGCAGGGCCTCGGCCCCAGCATTTT
cdr3_aa: CASSQDGAGPRPQHF
d_call: NA
v_call: TRBV3-1/TRBV3-2
j_call: TRBJ1-5
clone_size: NA

cdr3_nt: TGTGCCAGCAGCCTCCGACAGGATATTTATAGCAATCAGCCCCAGCATTTT
cdr3_aa: CASSLRQDIYSNQPQHF
d_call: NA
v_call: TRBV5-5
j_call: TRBJ1-5
clone_size: NA

cdr3_nt: TGTGCCACAGGAACAGTGAACACTGAAGCTTTCTTT
cdr3_aa: CATGTVNTEAFF
d_call: NA
v_call: TRBV15
j_call: TRBJ1-1
clone_size: once

cdr3_nt: TGTGCCACCAGCGGGGGACAGGCCGGGAGTCAGCCCCAGCATTTT
cdr3_aa: CATSGGQAGSQPQHF
d_call: TRBD1
v_call: TRBV15
j_call: TRBJ1-5
clone_size: NA

cdr3_nt: TGCGCCAGCAGCTTGGCATCAGGGGACGGAGGCACTGAAGCTTTCTTT
cdr3_aa: CASSLASGDGGTEAFF
d_call: NA
v_call: TRBV5-1
j_call: TRBJ1-1
clone_size: NA

cdr3_nt: TGTGCCAGCAGCCCTCAGGACTATCGTACGACGGAGCAGTACTTC
cdr3_aa: CASSPQDYRTTEQYF
d_call: NA
v_call: TRBV28
j_call: TRBJ2-7
clone_size: NA

cdr3_nt: TGTGCCAGCAGCTTAGGAGAGCGCAATCAGCCCCAGCATTTT
cdr3_aa: CASSLGERNQPQHF
d_call: NA
v_call: TRBV7-2
j_call: TRBJ1-5
clone_size: NA

cdr3_nt: TGTGCCAGCAGACTACTAGCGGGGGGTGGTAATGAGCAGTTCTTC
cdr3_aa: CASRLLAGGGNEQFF
d_call: TRBD2
v_call: TRBV3-1/TRBV3-2
j_call: TRBJ2-1
clone_size: NA